The entry below gives a single TCR beta chain sequence along with its context. Study processing details: Amplification with reference gene primers provided the estimates of nucleated cell counts. Only in-frame clones appear in the TCRdb table, and some are missing; sequencing was by immunoSEQ multiplex PCR. That table gives V, J and clone size, and the DNA gave D and trimming. The table has about 180,000 clones, about nine tenths seen once. The data were taken from a study of blood T cell repertoires in COVID-19. Study-wide context: Collection of acute and convalescent COVID-19 samples took place in the United States, Italy and Spain. Nucleic acid was either cDNA or gDNA, and it came from T cells, B-cell-depleted T cells, or PBMCs.

The germline CDR1 and CDR2 sequences are MDHEN and SYDVKM. V shed 6 bases, J shed 6 bases, and the junction held 5 bases outside the gene matches. The CDR3 runs 13 residues. The receptor's source is a young man who had recovered from COVID-19. The chain recombines TRBV28 with TRBJ1-2, with 9 bases that match TRBD1. The material sequenced was peripheral blood. CDR3 nucleotides: TGTGCCAGCAGAACCGGGACAGGGAATGGCTACACCTTC. Translation gives CASRTGTGNGYTF.